Listed below are T cell receptor beta chains from one sample, sequenced in a study of blood T cells in healthy people across ages. Each CDR3 protein is one row after TCRdb ran MiXCR on the 5' RACE reads. The sample yields about 1.8 million distinct CDR3 sequences, roughly 50% seen once. Material: blood. The receptors were sampled from a woman in her thirties or forties in good health. CDR3s include the opening cysteine and the closing phenylalanine or tryptophan. A D gene is named only where the DNA matches it firmly. The size field is filled for only some rows; it gives once, few, many or a size class.

d_gene: TRBD1
v_gene: TRBV7-9
abundance: NA
j_gene: TRBJ2-4
CDR3nt: TGTGCCAGCAGCTGGGGGGACAGGGGGAACATTCAGTACTTC
CDR3aa: CASSWGDRGNIQYF

d_gene: NA
v_gene: TRBV6-6
abundance: NA
j_gene: TRBJ1-5
CDR3nt: TGTGCCAGCAGTTATTTGGACACCAATCAGCCCCAGCATTTT
CDR3aa: CASSYLDTNQPQHF

d_gene: NA
v_gene: TRBV29-1
abundance: NA
j_gene: TRBJ1-2
CDR3nt: TGCAGCGTTGTTGGTCTCGGGTTTAACTATGGCTACACCTTC
CDR3aa: CSVVGLGFNYGYTF

d_gene: NA
v_gene: TRBV24-1
abundance: few
j_gene: TRBJ1-2
CDR3nt: TGTGCCACCGGGGGGAACGACTATGGCTACACCTTC
CDR3aa: CATGGNDYGYTF

d_gene: TRBD1
v_gene: TRBV6-6
abundance: few
j_gene: TRBJ2-5
CDR3nt: TGTGCCAGCAGTTACTTGGGACAGGGTGCGAGAGAGACCCAGTACTTC
CDR3aa: CASSYLGQGARETQYF

d_gene: TRBD1
v_gene: TRBV15
abundance: few
j_gene: TRBJ1-2
CDR3nt: TGTGCCACCCGCGGAATTGGCAGGGGGTATAATGGCTACACCTTC
CDR3aa: CATRGIGRGYNGYTF

d_gene: NA
v_gene: TRBV20-1
abundance: NA
j_gene: TRBJ2-5
CDR3nt: TGCAGTGCTAGGGGGCTCGGGGCCTATTTCGACCAAGAGACCCAGTACTTC
CDR3aa: CSARGLGAYFDQETQYF

d_gene: TRBD2
v_gene: TRBV2
abundance: NA
j_gene: TRBJ2-7
CDR3nt: TGTGCCAGCAGTGAGACTAGCGGTCTTTACAATGAGCAGTACTTC
CDR3aa: CASSETSGLYNEQYF

d_gene: TRBD1
v_gene: TRBV4-3
abundance: NA
j_gene: TRBJ1-6
CDR3nt: TGCGCCAGCAGCCAGCGCGACAGGGCGGGTAATTCACCCCTCCACTTT
CDR3aa: CASSQRDRAGNSPLHF

d_gene: NA
v_gene: TRBV29-1
abundance: NA
j_gene: TRBJ2-7
CDR3nt: TGCGGCGTTGAAGACAGCCGAACCTACGAGCAGTACTTC
CDR3aa: CGVEDSRTYEQYF

d_gene: NA
v_gene: TRBV3-1
abundance: NA
j_gene: TRBJ2-7
CDR3nt: TGTGCCAGCAGCCACGGCGGGGCGACCTCCTACGAGCAGTACTTC
CDR3aa: CASSHGGATSYEQYF

d_gene: NA
v_gene: TRBV7-9
abundance: NA
j_gene: TRBJ1-6
CDR3nt: TGTGCCAGCACCCTTCAGAGGGACTATAATTCACCCCTCCACTTT
CDR3aa: CASTLQRDYNSPLHF

d_gene: TRBD1
v_gene: TRBV7-2
abundance: NA
j_gene: TRBJ2-5
CDR3nt: TGTGCCAGCAGCTTAGATCGATGGTGGACAGGGGAAGAGACCCAGTACTTC
CDR3aa: CASSLDRWWTGEETQYF

d_gene: NA
v_gene: TRBV3-1
abundance: NA
j_gene: TRBJ2-5
CDR3nt: TGTGCCAGCAGCTCAACTAGGGATCAAGAGACCCAGTACTTC
CDR3aa: CASSSTRDQETQYF

d_gene: TRBD1
v_gene: TRBV20-1
abundance: few
j_gene: TRBJ1-2
CDR3nt: TGCAGTGCCCCAGAGGGGACAGGGAACTATGGCTACACCTTC
CDR3aa: CSAPEGTGNYGYTF

d_gene: NA
v_gene: TRBV7-8
abundance: few
j_gene: TRBJ2-7
CDR3nt: TGTGCCAGCAGCTCCCCTCTTGACAATGAGCAGTACTTC
CDR3aa: CASSSPLDNEQYF

d_gene: TRBD2
v_gene: TRBV28
abundance: NA
j_gene: TRBJ2-1
CDR3nt: TGTGTCAGCACCCTTGGGGGCCTATTGGGACTAGCGGGGGGCTACAATGAGCAGTTCTTC
CDR3aa: CVSTLGGLLGLAGGYNEQFF

d_gene: TRBD1
v_gene: TRBV6-5
abundance: NA
j_gene: TRBJ2-4
CDR3nt: TGTGCCAGCAGGGCGCCAGGACAGGCAGCCAAAAACATTCAGTACTTC
CDR3aa: CASRAPGQAAKNIQYF

d_gene: NA
v_gene: TRBV28
abundance: NA
j_gene: TRBJ1-2
CDR3nt: TGTGCCAGCAGACAGATGTCAGGAGCCTACACCTTC
CDR3aa: CASRQMSGAYTF

d_gene: NA
v_gene: TRBV6-5
abundance: few
j_gene: TRBJ2-7
CDR3nt: TGTGCCAGCAGTTACGGTCCCCGGAGCGCCTACGAGCAGTACTTC
CDR3aa: CASSYGPRSAYEQYF

d_gene: NA
v_gene: TRBV24-1
abundance: few
j_gene: TRBJ2-3
CDR3nt: TGTGCCACCACGGCTCCTTTCACAGATACGCAGTATTTT
CDR3aa: CATTAPFTDTQYF

d_gene: NA
v_gene: TRBV5-1
abundance: NA
j_gene: TRBJ1-1
CDR3nt: TGCGCCAGCAGCTTGGAGGATACCGGGAACACTGAAGCTTTCTTT
CDR3aa: CASSLEDTGNTEAFF

d_gene: TRBD2
v_gene: TRBV2
abundance: NA
j_gene: TRBJ2-5
CDR3nt: TGTGCCAGCAGTGAAGGGCGAGCGGGGAACGTAGAGACCCAGTACTTC
CDR3aa: CASSEGRAGNVETQYF

d_gene: TRBD1
v_gene: TRBV7-8
abundance: NA
j_gene: TRBJ2-7
CDR3nt: TGTGCCAGCAGCTTAACTGCCGGGACAGGGGCAACCTACGAGCAGTACTTC
CDR3aa: CASSLTAGTGATYEQYF

d_gene: TRBD1
v_gene: TRBV28
abundance: NA
j_gene: TRBJ2-4
CDR3nt: TGTGCCAGCAGGAAAGGGGGCGGTTGGGCCAAAAACATTCAGTACTTC
CDR3aa: CASRKGGGWAKNIQYF